This T cell receptor (beta chain) came from a study of shared clonotypes between healthy human individuals. The CDR3 is 14 residues long. Germline values: CDR1 SGHDT, CDR2 YYEEEE. Trimming cost V 0 bases and J 6 bases, with 13 bases left between them. Naive CD8 cells comprised CD45RO-negative, CCR7-positively selected cells, excluding terminally differentiated effector memory CD45RA+ cells. Nashville, Tennessee was home to all donors, each a Caucasian adult. Only in-frame clones appear in the TCRdb table, and some are missing; sequencing was by immunoSEQ multiplex PCR. This repertoire shows almost 700,000 clones, about 90% found once; its top ten account for about a quarter.

Sequences were obtained from naive CD8+ T cells sorted from blood. The receptor comes from a man younger than 40 in good health. The rearrangement links TRBV5-6 to TRBJ2-7; D uncertain. CDR3 sequence: CASSLGGSSSEQYF. The CDR3 DNA is TGTGCCAGCAGCTTGGGAGGTAGTTCGAGCGAGCAGTACTTC.